Following are 26 T cell receptor beta chains from one sample sequenced in a study of blood T cell repertoires in COVID-19. Profiling relied on immunoSEQ multiplex PCR, and the TCRdb table lists in-frame clones only, not all of them. There are about 170,000 clones in the sample; 88% occur only once, and around a quarter lies in the top ten. Input material: peripheral blood. These TCRs come from a man in his 60s with acute or convalescent COVID-19.

V gene TRBV6-5 combines with J gene TRBJ2-1; the match to TRBD2 covers 8 bases. Germline CDR1 MNHEY, CDR2 SVGAGI. CDR3 length: 16 amino acids. The V and J ends lost 2 bases and 4 bases, in that order; junction bases with no gene match: 7. CDR3 in amino acids: CASSYREGILYNEQFF. The DNA for the CDR3 is TGTGCCAGCAGTTACCGGGAGGGGATACTTTACAATGAGCAGTTCTTC.

The gene calls are TRBV9 and TRBJ2-3; 7 nucleotides line up with TRBD2. Germline V gene lookup returns CDR1 SGDLS and CDR2 YYNGEE. CDR3 length: 16 amino acids. V dropped 1 base and J dropped 0; count of bases not matched to a gene: 5. As DNA, the CDR3 is TGTGCCAGCAGCGTATGGCTAGCGGCTAGCACAGATACGCAGTATTTT. Translated: CASSVWLAASTDTQYF.

The chain carries TRBV24-1 and TRBJ1-5; D remains ambiguous. The germline V gene encodes CDR1 KGHDR and CDR2 SFDVKD. The CDR3 has 15 residues. The ends were cut back, 4 bases at V and 1 base at J, with 10 bases in the middle. The CDR3, as DNA: TGTGCCACCAGTGACGCCGGGTCAAGCAATCAGCCCCAGCATTTT. Protein sequence: CATSDAGSSNQPQHF.

This chain uses TRBV5-6 with TRBJ1-1, with TRBD1 as a possible D gene (6 bases). Germline V gene data show CDR1 as SGHDT and CDR2 as YYEEEE. The CDR3 is 12 amino acids. With 0 bases removed from V and 8 bases from J, the gap between germline ends came to 8 bases. CDR3 protein: CASSLGQAEAFF. Here the CDR3 DNA reads TGTGCCAGCAGCTTGGGACAGGCGGAAGCTTTCTTT.

The chain joins TRBV20-1 to TRBJ1-1; weak D call: TRBD1 (6 bases). There are 11 residues in the CDR3. V was clipped by 2 bases and J by 8 bases, with 9 bases between them. Germline loops: CDR1 DFQATT, CDR2 SNEGSKA (reference sequence). The CDR3 region has the DNA TGCAGTGCTAGACCCCAGGGGGAAGCTTTCTTT. Translating gives CSARPQGEAFF.

The chain couples TRBV3-1 (or the pseudogene TRBV3-2) to TRBJ1-2; possible D gene TRBD1, 6 bases. V lost 0 bases and J lost 4, with 9 bases in between. The CDR3 contains 14 residues. CDR1 LGHDT and CDR2 YNNKEL come from the germline V gene (reference sequence). Written as DNA, the CDR3 is TGTGCCAGCAGCCAAGATAACAGGGTCTATGGCTACACCTTC. This gives the protein CASSQDNRVYGYTF.

V and J are TRBV2 and TRBJ1-6, with a weak D call TRBD1 (5 bases). Germline CDR1 and CDR2: SNHLY and FYNNEI. The CDR3 covers 15 residues. V shed 2 bases and J shed 8 bases, with 13 bases lying between them. CDR3 in amino acids: CASSERGYSDSPLHF. The CDR3, as DNA: TGTGCCAGCAGTGAAAGGGGCTACAGCGATTCACCCCTCCACTTT.

The chain couples TRBV24-1 to TRBJ2-2, with 9 bases identical to TRBD2. The CDR3 sequence is 15 residues long. The germline CDR1 and CDR2 sequences are KGHDR and SFDVKD. Trimming at V came to 9 bases and at J to 5 bases, leaving 9 bases not matched to a gene. The CDR3 DNA follows: TGTGCCACCGGTAGTAGCGGGAGAGAGACCGGGGAGCTGTTTTTT. Protein sequence: CATGSSGRETGELFF.

The chain couples TRBV29-1 to TRBJ2-5; 8 nucleotides match TRBD2. V gave up 5 bases and J gave up 3 bases; unmatched junction bases: 8. Germline V CDR1 and CDR2: SQVTM, ANQGSEA. The CDR3 runs 14 residues. As DNA, the CDR3 is TGCAGCGTTCCCACTAGCGGAGGGAAAGAGACCCAGTACTTC. Protein: CSVPTSGGKETQYF.

The V call is TRBV6-5, the J call TRBJ1-1; D remains unclear. The germline V gene encodes CDR1 MNHEY and CDR2 SVGAGI. The V gene lost 2 bases and the J gene lost 2 bases, with 6 bases spanning the gap. The CDR3 has 13 amino acids. CDR3 in DNA: TGTGCCAGCAGTTACATAGTTAACACTGAAGCTTTCTTT. This codes for CASSYIVNTEAFF.

The chain links TRBV11-3 to TRBJ1-2, with D possibly being TRBD1 (5 bases). Trimming removed 6 bases at V and 3 bases at J, with 11 bases between. This CDR3 is built from 13 residues. Germline V gives CDR1 SGHNT, CDR2 YENEEA. DNA of the CDR3: TGTGCCAGCAGGGGGACGGGGGACTATGGCTACACCTTC. Its protein is CASRGTGDYGYTF. Full variable domain (outside the CDR3, taken from reference TRBV11-3 and TRBJ1-2): EAGVVQSPRYKIIEKKQPVAFWCNPISGHNTLYWYLQNLGQGPELLIRYENEEAVDDSQLPKDRFSAERLKGVDSTLKIQPAELGDSAVYLCASRGTGDYGYTFGSGTRLTVV.

The chain carries TRBV27 and TRBJ2-3; 12 bases map to TRBD2. J gave up 5 bases and V 5 bases, and 5 bases lay outside the gene matches. The germline CDR1 and CDR2 sequences are MNHEY and SMNVEV (reference sequence). There are 15 residues in the CDR3. The CDR3 nucleotides read TGTGCCAGCAGTCCTGAACTAGCGGGGGGAGATACGCAGTATTTT. As protein: CASSPELAGGDTQYF.

V usage is TRBV6-5 and J usage is TRBJ2-5, with 7 bases identical to TRBD1. Looked up from germline, CDR1 is MNHEY and CDR2 is SVGAGI. V shed 5 bases, J shed 2 bases, and the junction held 8 bases outside the gene matches. The CDR3 loop spans 15 amino acids. The CDR3 region is CASSIRRGQQETQYF. Here the CDR3 DNA reads TGTGCCAGCAGTATACGCCGGGGACAGCAAGAGACCCAGTACTTC.

The chain is built from TRBV11-2 and TRBJ1-2; D gene ambiguous. Germline CDR1 is SGHAT and CDR2 is FQNNGV. V was clipped by 5 bases and J by 3 bases, with 10 bases between them. The CDR3 totals 13 residues. The CDR3 protein is CASSGDGYYGYTF. The CDR3 DNA follows: TGTGCCAGCAGCGGAGACGGCTACTATGGCTACACCTTC.

About this clone: The DNA is omitted, as the CDR3 cannot be located on it reliably, and the CDR3 follows TCRdb's listing. The chain is built from TRBV30 and TRBJ2-6; TRBD2, the table's D call, was not compared with the DNA. The CDR3 totals 15 residues, both ends included. Germline V CDR1 and CDR2: GTSNPN, SVGIG (reference sequence). The CDR3 sequence: CAWSVLLSGANVLTF.

The V and J genes are TRBV15 and TRBJ1-2; TRBD1 is a possible D gene (5 bases). The germline V gene has CDR1 LNHNV and CDR2 YYDKDF (reference sequence). The CDR3 sequence is 14 residues long. Between the trimmed V and J ends, which lost 0 bases and 4 bases, there was a span of 9 bases. This chain's CDR3 is CATSRERGTYGYTF. Here the CDR3 DNA reads TGTGCCACCAGCAGAGAAAGGGGTACCTATGGCTACACCTTC.

The chain has TRBV4-2 and TRBJ1-3; 7 bases fit TRBD1. Germline V gene data show CDR1 as LGHNA and CDR2 as YNFKEQ. V was clipped by 1 base and J by 2 bases; unmatched bases: 8. The CDR3 is 17 residues long. This CDR3 reads CASSQGSGGSTGNTIYF. The CDR3 region has the DNA TGTGCCAGCAGCCAAGGCTCAGGGGGATCTACTGGAAACACCATATATTTT.

The chain employs TRBV9 and TRBJ2-5, with TRBD1 matching over 8 bases. V gave up 4 bases and J gave up 2 bases; unmatched junction bases: 4. Germline V gives CDR1 SGDLS, CDR2 YYNGEE. This CDR3 has 14 residues. CDR3 coding DNA: TGTGCCAGCAGCACACAGGGGGAACAAGAGACCCAGTACTTC. As protein: CASSTQGEQETQYF.

J is TRBJ1-2 and V is TRBV5-1; D not certain. Germline values: CDR1 SGHRS, CDR2 YFSETQ. The CDR3 contains 14 residues. V was cut by 0 bases and J by 8 bases, with 14 bases left in between. As DNA, the CDR3 is TGCGCCAGCAGCTTGGCCGGAACCGTGGGCGGCTACACCTTC. Amino acid sequence: CASSLAGTVGGYTF.

The J gene is TRBJ2-1, the V gene TRBV5-5; 8 positions match TRBD2. The length of the CDR3 is 17 residues. Trimming cost V 1 base and J 0 bases; bases outside gene matches: 6. Germline-derived CDR1 and CDR2 are SGHKS and YYEKEE (reference sequence). The CDR3 nucleotides are TGTGCCAGCAGCTTGATACTAGCGGCCAGCTCCTACAATGAGCAGTTCTTC. Its protein product is CASSLILAASSYNEQFF.

V gene TRBV11-3 combines with J gene TRBJ2-3; D unresolved. In germline, CDR1 is SGHNT, CDR2 YENEEA. The V end lost 4 bases, the J end lost 8 bases, and 13 bases lay between the germline ends. CDR3 length: 13 amino acids. CDR3 sequence reads: CASSSDSLGTQYF. CDR3 DNA sequence: TGTGCCAGCAGCTCCGACTCACTTGGTACGCAGTATTTT. Together with reference TRBV11-3 and TRBJ2-3, the CDR3 gives the full variable domain: EAGVVQSPRYKIIEKKQPVAFWCNPISGHNTLYWYLQNLGQGPELLIRYENEEAVDDSQLPKDRFSAERLKGVDSTLKIQPAELGDSAVYLCASSSDSLGTQYFGPGTRLTVL.

The CDR3 reads CASTRQSNQPQHF. CDR3 DNA: TGCGCCAGCACCCGACAGAGCAATCAGCCCCAGCATTTT. The chain is built from TRBV10-2 and TRBJ1-5; tentative D call: TRBD1 (5 bases). V gave up 7 bases and J gave up 1 base, with 8 bases separating them. Germline V gene data show CDR1 as WSHSY and CDR2 as SAAADI. The CDR3 sequence is 13 residues long.

J is TRBJ1-1 and V is TRBV18; D is ambiguous. The germline gives CDR1 KGHSH, CDR2 LQKENI. The CDR3 is made up of 13 amino acids. V was cut by 8 bases and J by 4 bases, with 14 bases left in between. This CDR3 is CASLSRGRTEAFF. The CDR3 DNA reads as TGTGCCAGCCTGAGTCGTGGGCGCACTGAAGCTTTCTTT.

J is TRBJ1-2 and V is TRBV20-1; tentatively, D is TRBD1 (5 bases). V lost 3 bases and J lost 2, with 10 bases in between. Germline V lookup: CDR1 DFQATT, CDR2 SNEGSKA (reference sequence). This CDR3 is built from 13 residues. Here the CDR3 reads CSASWQGNYGYTF. As DNA, the CDR3 is TGCAGTGCTAGTTGGCAGGGCAACTATGGCTACACCTTC.

The V and J genes are TRBV19 and TRBJ1-5, with D hard to call. The CDR3 covers 14 residues. Between the trimmed V and J ends, which lost 8 bases and 4 bases, there was a span of 15 bases. Germline V gene lookup returns CDR1 LNHDA and CDR2 SQIVND (reference sequence). CDR3: CASGSLTENQPQHF. CDR3 sequence (DNA): TGTGCCAGTGGATCTTTGACGGAGAATCAGCCCCAGCATTTT.

This chain links TRBV7-9 with TRBJ2-3, with D possibly TRBD2 on 6 matching bases. Looked up from germline, CDR1 is SEHNR and CDR2 is FQNEAQ (reference sequence). The CDR3 is 14 amino acids. Deletions cut 1 base from V and 4 bases from J, with 9 bases between. This CDR3 is CASSLGGEADTQYF. CDR3 nucleotide sequence: TGTGCCAGCAGCTTAGGCGGGGAAGCAGATACGCAGTATTTT.